Sequencing of this T cell receptor beta chain was carried out in a study of blood T cells in healthy people across ages. The CDR3 consists of 15 residues. The V segment lost 4 bases and the J segment 6 bases; nucleotides outside the gene matches: 11. Germline V gene lookup returns CDR1 SGHTA and CDR2 FQGNSA. Using a J-beta primer mix together with a sample-barcoded 5' primer, a second PCR was run for roughly 6 to 12 cycles. TCRdb independently ran MiXCR on the 5' RACE reads; one entry per CDR3 protein. Counted here are 600,000 to 650,000 distinct CDR3 sequences, roughly 53% occurring once; the ten biggest clones make up more than 35%.

This chain uses TRBV7-2 with TRBJ1-1; 7 bases are shared with TRBD1. This receptor was taken from a man in his sixties in good health. The sample taken for sequencing was blood. Here the CDR3 reads CASSYQGEGAAEAFF. The CDR3 coding sequence is TGTGCCAGCAGCTACCAGGGGGAGGGGGCTGCTGAAGCTTTCTTT.